The TCR beta chain under discussion was sequenced for a study of siplizumab effects on memory and regulatory T cells. This CDR3 spans 16 amino acids. Germline lookup yields CDR1 SGHVS and CDR2 FQNEAQ. V was clipped by 5 bases and J by 0 bases; unmatched bases: 7. Profiling relied on immunoSEQ multiplex PCR, and the TCRdb table lists in-frame clones only, not all of them. The sample contains about 120,000 clones, approximately 92% of which appear only once. The sequence was collected from a human donor in good health. The chain has TRBV7-8 and TRBJ2-7; 10 nucleotides align to TRBD2. Sequenced sample: non-Treg CD4+ T cells sorted from blood. The CDR3 DNA is TGTGCCAGCAGCGCCGGGACTAGCGCTAGCTCCTACGAGCAGTACTTC. Protein product: CASSAGTSASSYEQYF.